The following is a T cell receptor beta chain sequence with its context. As yet, its antigen is unknown. The data were taken from a study of shared clonotypes between healthy human individuals. Cells designated naive CD8 were CD45RO-negative and were positively selected for CCR7, with terminally differentiated effector memory CD45RA+ cells excluded. Notes on the study in general: Non-shared clonotypes showed lower generation probabilities than clonotypes common to all four donors.

Original data processing: Filtering differed, since immunoSEQ gave only junction sequences and no quality scores. Only in-frame clones appear in the TCRdb table, and some are missing; sequencing was by immunoSEQ multiplex PCR. That table supplies the V and J calls and clone size; D and trimming were determined from the DNA. This sample yields roughly 1,800,000 clones, of which less than 95% are seen a single time; around 1.2% belongs to the top ten. Sequenced: naive CD8+ T cells sorted from blood. The sequence was obtained from a man younger than 30 in good health.

The chain's CDR3 is CSVETGLPYEQYF. The CDR3 coding sequence is TGCAGCGTTGAGACCGGCCTACCCTACGAGCAGTACTTC. The rearrangement uses TRBV29-1 and TRBJ2-7; D unclear. This CDR3 has 13 residues. Trimming shortened V by 3 bases and J by 2 bases, and 11 bases separated the two germline ends. CDR1 and CDR2 (germline): SQVTM, ANQGSEA.